These T cell receptor beta chains were read from a single sample in a study of prognosis after radiotherapy for stage I lung cancer. TCRdb recomputed calls from the multiplex PCR reads with MiXCR, one row per CDR3 protein. The table has over 12,000 distinct CDR3 sequences, 55% to 70% seen once. Sequenced material: PBMCs, taken before or after stereotactic body radiation therapy (not recorded which). These receptors were collected from a donor of 50 years or more with non-small cell lung cancer. CDR3s include the opening cysteine and the closing phenylalanine or tryptophan. Each record gives: V gene, clone size, D gene, J gene, CDR3 protein, CDR3 DNA. A D gene is named only where the DNA matches it firmly. Size tells how often a clone was seen (once, few, many) or the class of an expanded clone, and some rows leave it out.

v_call: TRBV15; clone_size: -; d_call: -; j_call: TRBJ1-1; cdr3_aa: CATSRDLENTEAFF; cdr3_nt: TGTGCCACCAGCAGAGACCTAGAGAACACTGAAGCTTTCTTT
v_call: TRBV20-1; clone_size: medium-sized; d_call: -; j_call: TRBJ2-7; cdr3_aa: CSALETGISYEQYF; cdr3_nt: TGCAGTGCCTTGGAGACAGGTATTTCCTACGAGCAGTACTTC
v_call: TRBV6-1; clone_size: -; d_call: -; j_call: TRBJ2-7; cdr3_aa: CASGTGLSEQYF; cdr3_nt: TGTGCCAGCGGAACAGGGTTGAGCGAGCAGTACTTC
v_call: TRBV5-8; clone_size: -; d_call: -; j_call: TRBJ1-2; cdr3_aa: CASSLSDNYGYTF; cdr3_nt: TGTGCCAGCAGCTTGAGTGATAACTATGGCTACACCTTC
v_call: TRBV12-3/TRBV12-4; clone_size: -; d_call: -; j_call: TRBJ2-5; cdr3_aa: CASSFEEKETQYF; cdr3_nt: TGTGCCAGCAGTTTCGAAGAAAAAGAGACCCAGTACTTC
v_call: TRBV28; clone_size: -; d_call: -; j_call: TRBJ2-6; cdr3_aa: CASSPYSFRDIPSGANVLTF; cdr3_nt: TGTGCCAGCAGTCCATATTCCTTCCGGGACATACCCTCTGGGGCCAACGTCCTGACTTTC
v_call: TRBV7-8; clone_size: once; d_call: -; j_call: TRBJ1-2; cdr3_aa: CASTPGSMKYGYTF; cdr3_nt: TGTGCCAGCACCCCGGGGTCGATGAAATATGGCTACACCTTC
v_call: TRBV6-5; clone_size: -; d_call: -; j_call: TRBJ1-5; cdr3_aa: CASSYSTGRQPQHF; cdr3_nt: TGTGCCAGCAGCTACTCGACAGGACGTCAGCCCCAGCATTTT
v_call: TRBV19; clone_size: -; d_call: TRBD2; j_call: TRBJ2-1; cdr3_aa: CASSILAGVGEQFF; cdr3_nt: TGTGCCAGTAGTATCCTAGCGGGGGTGGGCGAGCAGTTCTTC
v_call: TRBV28; clone_size: -; d_call: TRBD2; j_call: TRBJ2-7; cdr3_aa: CASSSSSGDYEQYF; cdr3_nt: TGTGCCAGCAGTTCCTCTAGCGGGGATTACGAGCAGTACTTC
v_call: TRBV5-1; clone_size: many; d_call: TRBD1; j_call: TRBJ2-5; cdr3_aa: CASSYRTGREETQYF; cdr3_nt: TGCGCCAGCAGCTACCGGACAGGGCGGGAAGAGACCCAGTACTTC
v_call: TRBV11-2; clone_size: -; d_call: TRBD2; j_call: TRBJ2-1; cdr3_aa: CASSWAGGTYNEQFF; cdr3_nt: TGTGCCAGCAGCTGGGCGGGAGGAACCTACAATGAGCAGTTCTTC
v_call: TRBV7-2; clone_size: -; d_call: TRBD1; j_call: TRBJ2-2; cdr3_aa: CASSLRDRELSGELFF; cdr3_nt: TGTGCCAGCAGCTTACGGGACAGGGAATTATCCGGGGAGCTGTTTTTT
v_call: TRBV20-1; clone_size: -; d_call: -; j_call: TRBJ2-7; cdr3_aa: CSASPNRYEQYF; cdr3_nt: TGCAGTGCTAGCCCGAACCGCTACGAGCAGTACTTC
v_call: TRBV5-1; clone_size: medium-sized; d_call: TRBD1; j_call: TRBJ2-7; cdr3_aa: CASRTGTGAYEQYF; cdr3_nt: TGCGCCAGCAGGACCGGGACAGGGGCCTACGAGCAGTACTTC
v_call: TRBV11-2; clone_size: -; d_call: -; j_call: TRBJ2-7; cdr3_aa: CASSSVGGSYEQYF; cdr3_nt: TGTGCCAGCAGCTCAGTGGGGGGATCCTACGAGCAGTACTTC
v_call: TRBV28; clone_size: -; d_call: -; j_call: TRBJ2-7; cdr3_aa: CASGRYYEQYF; cdr3_nt: TGTGCCAGCGGAAGGTACTACGAGCAGTACTTC
v_call: TRBV12-3/TRBV12-4; clone_size: medium-sized; d_call: TRBD2; j_call: TRBJ2-1; cdr3_aa: CASSPSGLAGYNEQFF; cdr3_nt: TGTGCCAGCAGTCCGTCAGGACTAGCGGGTTACAATGAGCAGTTCTTC
v_call: TRBV6-2/TRBV6-3; clone_size: -; d_call: -; j_call: TRBJ1-6; cdr3_aa: CASTYDRNSYNSPLHF; cdr3_nt: TGTGCCAGCACCTACGACAGAAACTCCTATAATTCACCCCTCCACTTT
v_call: TRBV5-1; clone_size: medium-sized; d_call: -; j_call: TRBJ2-1; cdr3_aa: CASSSRDGIEQFF; cdr3_nt: TGCGCCAGCAGCTCACGAGACGGCATTGAGCAGTTCTTC
v_call: TRBV10-3; clone_size: many; d_call: TRBD1; j_call: TRBJ1-5; cdr3_aa: CAISGGQHNQPQHF; cdr3_nt: TGTGCCATCAGTGGGGGACAGCACAATCAGCCCCAGCATTTT
v_call: TRBV20-1; clone_size: many; d_call: -; j_call: TRBJ1-4; cdr3_aa: CSARDRRGNEKLFF; cdr3_nt: TGCAGTGCTAGAGATAGAAGGGGAAATGAAAAACTGTTTTTT
v_call: TRBV3-1; clone_size: -; d_call: -; j_call: TRBJ1-2; cdr3_aa: CASSQDLRNYGYTF; cdr3_nt: TGTGCCAGCAGCCAAGATCTCAGGAACTATGGCTACACCTTC
v_call: TRBV5-1; clone_size: -; d_call: TRBD2; j_call: TRBJ2-2; cdr3_aa: CASSLSSGIGIGELFF; cdr3_nt: TGCGCCAGCAGCTTATCTAGCGGGATTGGTATCGGGGAGCTGTTTTTT
v_call: TRBV2; clone_size: -; d_call: -; j_call: TRBJ1-2; cdr3_aa: CDSIALGGYTF; cdr3_nt: TGTGACAGCATCGCTCTGGGAGGCTACACCTTC
v_call: TRBV5-4; clone_size: many; d_call: TRBD1; j_call: TRBJ1-1; cdr3_aa: CASSLDRGATEAFF; cdr3_nt: TGTGCCAGCAGCTTAGACAGGGGCGCGACTGAAGCTTTCTTT
v_call: TRBV7-2; clone_size: few; d_call: -; j_call: TRBJ2-3; cdr3_aa: CASILRSTDTQYF; cdr3_nt: TGTGCCAGCATCCTCCGAAGCACAGATACACAGTATTTT
v_call: TRBV9; clone_size: medium-sized; d_call: -; j_call: TRBJ2-1; cdr3_aa: CASSVAANKNEQFF; cdr3_nt: TGTGCCAGCAGCGTAGCGGCTAATAAGAATGAGCAGTTCTTC
v_call: TRBV11-2; clone_size: -; d_call: TRBD2; j_call: TRBJ2-1; cdr3_aa: CASSARTSGGAQGQFF; cdr3_nt: TGTGCCAGCAGCGCCAGGACTAGCGGGGGGGCCCAAGGGCAGTTCTTC
v_call: TRBV12-5; clone_size: medium-sized; d_call: -; j_call: TRBJ2-2; cdr3_aa: CANARGGTGELFF; cdr3_nt: TGTGCTAACGCCAGGGGGGGGACCGGGGAGCTGTTTTTT
v_call: TRBV6-1; clone_size: once; d_call: TRBD2; j_call: TRBJ2-1; cdr3_aa: CASSRTSGRVQFF; cdr3_nt: TGTGCCAGCAGCAGGACTAGCGGGAGGGTTCAGTTCTTC
v_call: TRBV20-1; clone_size: many; d_call: -; j_call: TRBJ2-4; cdr3_aa: CSASRGADFNIQYF; cdr3_nt: TGCAGTGCTAGTCGGGGGGCGGACTTCAACATTCAGTACTTC
v_call: TRBV5-6; clone_size: many; d_call: -; j_call: TRBJ1-4; cdr3_aa: CASSPGVTNEKLFF; cdr3_nt: TGTGCCAGCAGCCCAGGGGTAACTAATGAAAAACTGTTTTTT
v_call: TRBV2; clone_size: -; d_call: -; j_call: TRBJ2-7; cdr3_aa: CASESTGLAYEQYF; cdr3_nt: TGTGCCAGCGAGAGCACAGGGCTTGCCTACGAGCAGTACTTC
v_call: TRBV6-1; clone_size: many; d_call: -; j_call: TRBJ2-5; cdr3_aa: CASRHSGGGAETQYF; cdr3_nt: TGTGCCAGCAGGCACTCGGGTGGGGGCGCAGAGACCCAGTACTTC
v_call: TRBV14; clone_size: many; d_call: TRBD1; j_call: TRBJ1-2; cdr3_aa: CASSQDRTGGIDGYTF; cdr3_nt: TGTGCCAGCAGCCAAGACCGGACAGGGGGTATCGATGGCTACACCTTC
v_call: TRBV11-2; clone_size: -; d_call: -; j_call: TRBJ1-6; cdr3_aa: CASRLQGAASPLHF; cdr3_nt: TGTGCCAGCAGGTTACAGGGTGCTGCGTCACCCCTCCACTTT
v_call: TRBV28; clone_size: -; d_call: -; j_call: TRBJ1-2; cdr3_aa: CASSRGPRGSYGYTF; cdr3_nt: TGTGCCAGCAGTAGGGGCCCGAGGGGGTCCTATGGCTACACCTTC
v_call: TRBV5-1; clone_size: -; d_call: -; j_call: TRBJ2-1; cdr3_aa: CASSARLGDNEQFF; cdr3_nt: TGCGCCAGCAGCGCCCGATTGGGCGATAATGAGCAGTTCTTC
v_call: TRBV6-1; clone_size: many; d_call: TRBD1; j_call: TRBJ1-5; cdr3_aa: CASSPRGRGQPQHF; cdr3_nt: TGTGCCAGCAGCCCCAGGGGGCGAGGACAGCCCCAGCATTTT
v_call: TRBV9; clone_size: many; d_call: TRBD2; j_call: TRBJ2-1; cdr3_aa: CASSVGGSGYNEQFF; cdr3_nt: TGTGCCAGCAGCGTAGGGGGTAGCGGGTACAATGAGCAGTTCTTC
v_call: TRBV12-3/TRBV12-4; clone_size: -; d_call: -; j_call: TRBJ1-3; cdr3_aa: CASRPGTENYSGGNTIYF; cdr3_nt: TGTGCCAGCAGACCAGGGACGGAGAACTACTCTGGTGGAAACACCATATATTTT